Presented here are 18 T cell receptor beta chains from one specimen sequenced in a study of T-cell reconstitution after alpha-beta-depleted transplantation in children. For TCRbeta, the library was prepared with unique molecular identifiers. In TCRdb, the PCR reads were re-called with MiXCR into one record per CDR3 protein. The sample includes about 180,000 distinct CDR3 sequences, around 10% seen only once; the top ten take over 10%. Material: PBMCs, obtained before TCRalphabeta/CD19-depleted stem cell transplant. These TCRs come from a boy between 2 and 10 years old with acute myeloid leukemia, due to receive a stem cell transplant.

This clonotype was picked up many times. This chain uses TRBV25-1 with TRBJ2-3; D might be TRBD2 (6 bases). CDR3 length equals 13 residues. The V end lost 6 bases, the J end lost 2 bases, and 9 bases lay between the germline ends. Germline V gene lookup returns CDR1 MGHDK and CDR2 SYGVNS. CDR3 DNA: TGTGCCAGCAGGGCGGGACTCACAGATACGCAGTATTTT. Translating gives CASRAGLTDTQYF. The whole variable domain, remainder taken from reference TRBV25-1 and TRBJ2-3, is EADIYQTPRYLVIGTGKKITLECSQTMGHDKMYWYQQDPGMELHLIHYSYGVNSTEKGDLSSESTVSRIRTEHFPLTLESARPSHTSQYLCASRAGLTDTQYFGPGTRLTVL.

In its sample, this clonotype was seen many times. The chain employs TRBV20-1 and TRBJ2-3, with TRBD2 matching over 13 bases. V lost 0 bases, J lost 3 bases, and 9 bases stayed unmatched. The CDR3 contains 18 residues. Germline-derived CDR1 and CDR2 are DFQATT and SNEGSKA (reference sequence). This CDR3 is CSARDQRGLAGFTDTQYF. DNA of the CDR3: TGCAGTGCTAGAGATCAACGGGGACTAGCGGGGTTTACAGATACGCAGTATTTT.

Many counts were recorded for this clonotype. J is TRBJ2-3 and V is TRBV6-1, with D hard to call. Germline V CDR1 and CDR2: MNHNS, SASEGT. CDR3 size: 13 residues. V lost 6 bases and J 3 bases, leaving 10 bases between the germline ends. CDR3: CASRSPLTDTQYF. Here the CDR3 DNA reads TGTGCCAGCAGGTCCCCCCTAACAGATACGCAGTATTTT.

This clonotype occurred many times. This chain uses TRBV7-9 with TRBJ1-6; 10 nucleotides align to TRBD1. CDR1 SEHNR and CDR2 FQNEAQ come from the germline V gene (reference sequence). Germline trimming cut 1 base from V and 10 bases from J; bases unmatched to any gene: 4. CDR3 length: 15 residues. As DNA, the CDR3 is TGTGCCAGCAGCTTAGGGGACAGGGGAGACTCACCCCTCCACTTT. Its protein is CASSLGDRGDSPLHF.

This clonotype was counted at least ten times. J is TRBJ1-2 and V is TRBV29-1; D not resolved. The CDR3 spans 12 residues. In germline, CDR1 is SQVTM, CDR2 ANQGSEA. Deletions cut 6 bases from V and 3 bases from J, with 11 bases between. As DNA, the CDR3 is TGCAGCGTCAATGACGGGTACTATGGCTACACCTTC. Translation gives CSVNDGYYGYTF. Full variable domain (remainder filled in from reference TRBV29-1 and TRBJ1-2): SAVISQKPSRDICQRGTSLTIQCQVDSQVTMMFWYRQQPGQSLTLIATANQGSEATYESGFVIDKFPISRPNLTFSTLTVSNMSPEDSSIYLCSVNDGYYGYTFGSGTRLTVV.

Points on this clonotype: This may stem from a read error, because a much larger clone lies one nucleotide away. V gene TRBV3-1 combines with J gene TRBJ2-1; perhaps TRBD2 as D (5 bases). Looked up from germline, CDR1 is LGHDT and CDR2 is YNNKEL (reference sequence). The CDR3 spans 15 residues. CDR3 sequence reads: CATSQEGLGFNEQFF. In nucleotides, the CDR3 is TGTGCCACCAGCCAAGAGGGTCTCGGCTTCAATGAGCAGTTCTTC.

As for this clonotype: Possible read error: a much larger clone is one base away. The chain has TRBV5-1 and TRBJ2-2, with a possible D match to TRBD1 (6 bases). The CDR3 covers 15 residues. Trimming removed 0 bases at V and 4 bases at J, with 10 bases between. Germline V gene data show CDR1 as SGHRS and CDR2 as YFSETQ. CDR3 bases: TGCGCCAGCAGCTTGGCGGACAGAGTCACCGGGGAGCTGTTTTTT. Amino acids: CASSLADRVTGELFF.

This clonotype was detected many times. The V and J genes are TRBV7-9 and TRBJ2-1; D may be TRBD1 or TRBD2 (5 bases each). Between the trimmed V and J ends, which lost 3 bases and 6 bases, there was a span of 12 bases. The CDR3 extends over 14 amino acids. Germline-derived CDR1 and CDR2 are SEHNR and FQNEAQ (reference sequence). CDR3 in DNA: TGTGCCAGCAGCTTGGGGACGGCTTCCAATGAGCAGTTCTTC. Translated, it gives CASSLGTASNEQFF.

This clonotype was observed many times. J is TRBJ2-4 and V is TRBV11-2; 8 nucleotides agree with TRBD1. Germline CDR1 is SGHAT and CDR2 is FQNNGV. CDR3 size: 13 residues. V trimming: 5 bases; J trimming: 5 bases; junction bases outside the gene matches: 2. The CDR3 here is CASSPGQENIQYF. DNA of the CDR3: TGTGCCAGCAGCCCGGGACAGGAAAACATTCAGTACTTC.

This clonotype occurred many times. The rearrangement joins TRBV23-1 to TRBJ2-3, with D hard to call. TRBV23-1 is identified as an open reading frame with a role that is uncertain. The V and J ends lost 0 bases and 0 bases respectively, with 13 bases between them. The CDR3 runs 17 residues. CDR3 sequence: CASSQSSGLTSTDTQYF. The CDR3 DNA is TGCGCCAGCAGTCAATCGTCCGGGCTTACTAGCACAGATACGCAGTATTTT.

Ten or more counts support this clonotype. In DNA, the CDR3 is TGCGCCAGCAGCTTTTACGACGGGAGGGAGCAGTACTTC. Its translation: CASSFYDGREQYF. The chain links TRBV5-1 to TRBJ2-7, with 7 bases aligning to TRBD2. The J segment lost 7 bases and the V segment lost 2 bases, leaving 6 bases of the junction unmatched. Per the germline V gene, CDR1 is SGHRS and CDR2 is YFSETQ. CDR3 length: 13 residues. Drawing the rest from reference TRBV5-1 and TRBJ2-7, the complete variable domain is KAGVTQTPRYLIKTRGQQVTLSCSPISGHRSVSWYQQTPGQGLQFLFEYFSETQRNKGNFPGRFSGRQFSNSRSEMNVSTLELGDSALYLCASSFYDGREQYFGPGTRLTVT.

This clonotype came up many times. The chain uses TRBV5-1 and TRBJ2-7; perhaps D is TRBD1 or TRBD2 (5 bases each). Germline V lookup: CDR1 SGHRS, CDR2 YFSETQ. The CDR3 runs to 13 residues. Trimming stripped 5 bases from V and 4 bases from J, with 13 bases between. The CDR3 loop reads CASRKAGGYEQYF. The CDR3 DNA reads TGCGCCAGCAGAAAGGCTGGGGGATACGAGCAGTACTTC.

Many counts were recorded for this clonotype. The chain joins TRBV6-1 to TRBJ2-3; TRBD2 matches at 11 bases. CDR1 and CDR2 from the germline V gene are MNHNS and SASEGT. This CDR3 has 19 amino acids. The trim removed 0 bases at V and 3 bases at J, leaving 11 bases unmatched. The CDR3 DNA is TGTGCCAGCAGTGAAGCGATAGCGGGAGGGCCGAGGTTTACAGATACGCAGTATTTT. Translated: CASSEAIAGGPRFTDTQYF.

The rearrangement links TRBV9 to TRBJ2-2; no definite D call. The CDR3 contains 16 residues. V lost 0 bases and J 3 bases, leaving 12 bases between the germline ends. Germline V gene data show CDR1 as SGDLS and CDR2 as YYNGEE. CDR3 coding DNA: TGTGCCAGCAGCGTAGTTTTAGTTAGATACACCGGGGAGCTGTTTTTT. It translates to CASSVVLVRYTGELFF.

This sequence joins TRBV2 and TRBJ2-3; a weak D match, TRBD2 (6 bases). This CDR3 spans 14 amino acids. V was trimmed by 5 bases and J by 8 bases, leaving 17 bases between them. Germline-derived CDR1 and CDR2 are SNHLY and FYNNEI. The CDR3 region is CASSSLAAPGTQYF. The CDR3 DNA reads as TGTGCCAGCAGTTCTTTAGCGGCCCCGGGTACGCAGTATTTT.

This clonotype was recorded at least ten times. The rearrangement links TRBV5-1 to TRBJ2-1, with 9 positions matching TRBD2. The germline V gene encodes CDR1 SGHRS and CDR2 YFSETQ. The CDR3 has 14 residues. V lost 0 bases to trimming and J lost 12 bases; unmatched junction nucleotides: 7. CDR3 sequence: CASSLDISGRTQFF. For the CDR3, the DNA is TGCGCCAGCAGCTTGGACATTAGCGGGAGAACGCAGTTCTTC. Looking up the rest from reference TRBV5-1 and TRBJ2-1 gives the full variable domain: KAGVTQTPRYLIKTRGQQVTLSCSPISGHRSVSWYQQTPGQGLQFLFEYFSETQRNKGNFPGRFSGRQFSNSRSEMNVSTLELGDSALYLCASSLDISGRTQFFGPGTRLTVL.

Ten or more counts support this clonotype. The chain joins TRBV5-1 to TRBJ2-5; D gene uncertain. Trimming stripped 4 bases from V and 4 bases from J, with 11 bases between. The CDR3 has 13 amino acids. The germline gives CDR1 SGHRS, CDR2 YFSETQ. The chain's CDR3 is CASSPGPIETQYF. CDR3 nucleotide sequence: TGCGCCAGCAGCCCCGGACCTATAGAGACCCAGTACTTC.

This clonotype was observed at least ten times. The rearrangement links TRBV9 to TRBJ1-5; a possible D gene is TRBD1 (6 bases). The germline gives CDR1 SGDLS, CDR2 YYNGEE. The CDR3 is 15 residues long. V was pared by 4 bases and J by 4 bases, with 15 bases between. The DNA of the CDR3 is TGTGCCAGCAGCCCCGAGGGGGGGCGGAATCAGCCCCAGCATTTT. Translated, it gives CASSPEGGRNQPQHF.